The 9 T cell receptor beta chains below were found in one sample sequenced in a study of metastatic and nonmetastatic thyroid tumors. TCRdb re-called the PCR reads with MiXCR. The repertoire holds about 20,000 clones, with about 32% as singletons. Thyroid surgery had not been preceded by any treatment in any patient. The sample was tumor tissue. Receptors were obtained from a male donor with papillary thyroid cancer or a benign thyroid nodule (not recorded which). Some clones in this sample may be carry-over from other donors' samples.

J is TRBJ2-3 and V is TRBV5-1; D is tentatively TRBD1 or TRBD2 (5 bases each). Trimming shortened V by 0 bases and J by 1 base, and 9 bases separated the two germline ends. In germline, CDR1 is SGHRS, CDR2 YFSETQ. The CDR3 extends over 15 amino acids. The CDR3 nucleotides read TGCGCCAGCAGCTTGGGGCAGGGAGGCACAGATACGCAGTATTTT. Encoded protein: CASSLGQGGTDTQYF.

This clone was seen a few times. The chain has TRBV6-1 and TRBJ2-7; TRBD2 agrees at 9 bases. CDR1 is MNHNS, CDR2 SASEGT, per germline. The CDR3 runs 13 residues. The trim removed 4 bases at V and 3 bases at J, leaving 1 base unmatched. The CDR3 nucleotides are TGTGCCAGCAGTGGCGGGGGGGGCTACGAGCAGTACTTC. The encoded protein is CASSGGGGYEQYF.

This clone was counted at least ten times. The chain has TRBV20-1 and TRBJ2-5, with 11 nucleotides matching TRBD2. CDR3 length: 15 amino acids. Trimming cost V 5 bases and J 5 bases; bases outside gene matches: 10. CDR1 is DFQATT and CDR2 is SNEGSKA in the germline V gene (reference sequence). CDR3 region: CSADGSGGAMETQYF. The CDR3 DNA reads TGCAGTGCTGACGGTAGCGGGGGGGCTATGGAGACCCAGTACTTC.

This clone was seen ten or more times. V gene TRBV12-3 or TRBV12-4 combines with J gene TRBJ2-5, with 9 bases aligning to TRBD2. The CDR3 is 16 amino acids. The ends lost 3 bases at V and 5 bases at J; junction bases unmatched: 10. CDR3 in amino acids: CASSFYGGTSIETQYF. CDR3 DNA: TGTGCCAGCAGTTTCTACGGGGGGACTAGCATTGAGACCCAGTACTTC.

By sample fraction, this clone is medium-sized. This chain joins TRBV5-1 and TRBJ1-5, with D perhaps matching TRBD1 (6 bases). Trimming took 0 bases from V and 4 from J, leaving 11 bases between them. CDR3 size: 15 residues. Germline V CDR1 and CDR2: SGHRS, YFSETQ. CDR3 amino acids: CASSLAGQNNQPQHF. The CDR3 DNA reads as TGCGCCAGCAGCTTGGCCGGACAGAATAATCAGCCCCAGCATTTT.

The rearrangement links TRBV5-5 to TRBJ1-5, with unresolved D. The CDR3 loop spans 14 amino acids. Germline assignment: CDR1 SGHKS and CDR2 YYEKEE (reference sequence). The V and J ends lost 5 bases and 4 bases respectively, with 13 bases between them. The CDR3 DNA is TGTGCCAGCAGTTTGCGTGATGGGAATCAGCCCCAGCATTTT. It codes for CASSLRDGNQPQHF.

The V call is TRBV30, the J call TRBJ2-7, with TRBD1 matching over 9 bases. CDR3 size: 14 residues. Looked up from germline, CDR1 is GTSNPN and CDR2 is SVGIG (reference sequence). J lost 6 bases, V lost 2 bases, and 8 bases had no gene match. CDR3 sequence (DNA): TGTGCCTGGAGTCGTCGGACAGGGGCAGGCGAGCAGTACTTC. Protein product: CAWSRRTGAGEQYF.

On this clone: The junction departs from the called germline gene at one end, perhaps through a read error. The rearrangement uses TRBV20-1 and TRBJ2-4; the match to TRBD2 covers 9 bases. The CDR3 sequence is 14 residues long. In germline, CDR1 is DFQATT, CDR2 SNEGSKA (reference sequence). The CDR3, as DNA: TGCAGCGCTAGCGGGGAATACCCCAAAAACATTCAGTACTTC. Its translation is CSASGEYPKNIQYF.

Only a few counts were recorded for this clone. The chain is built from TRBV28 and TRBJ2-2, with 7 positions matching TRBD1. CDR3 length: 15 amino acids. The V segment lost 5 bases and the J segment 5 bases; nucleotides outside the gene matches: 8. Germline V gene data show CDR1 as MDHEN and CDR2 as SYDVKM. CDR3 sequence (DNA): TGTGCCAGCAGTAACCGGGACAGCAAAACCGGGGAGCTGTTTTTT. Amino acids: CASSNRDSKTGELFF.